The 26 T cell receptor beta chains below were found in one sample sequenced in a study of shared clonotypes between healthy human individuals. The method was immunoSEQ multiplex PCR; TCRdb's version includes in-frame clones alone and lacks a portion of them. The sample records about a million clones, over 60% being singletons. The sample consisted of memory CD4+ T cells sorted from blood. Subset reported: CD45RA-negative fraction. The receptors were sampled from a man aged 18 to 35 in good health.

This sequence joins TRBV7-8 and TRBJ1-1, with D maybe TRBD1 (6 bases). Trimming removed 1 base at V and 6 bases at J, with 21 bases between. The CDR3 has 17 residues. Germline V gives CDR1 SGHVS, CDR2 FQNEAQ. CDR3 amino acids: CASSLGSTTRGSPEAFF. The CDR3 DNA follows: TGTGCCAGCAGCTTAGGCTCAACTACAAGGGGGAGTCCTGAAGCTTTCTTT.

The chain has TRBV29-1 and TRBJ2-7; D is possibly TRBD1 or TRBD2 (5 bases each). Trimming took 7 bases from V and 2 from J, leaving 18 bases between them. Looked up from germline, CDR1 is SQVTM and CDR2 is ANQGSEA. This CDR3 spans 14 amino acids. The DNA for the CDR3 is TGCAGCGCCTCCTTGAGTGGGGGACCCTACGAGCAGTACTTC. Protein product: CSASLSGGPYEQYF.

The rearrangement uses TRBV6-1 and TRBJ2-5; no clear D. The CDR3 contains 14 residues. V dropped 2 bases and J dropped 5 bases, with 12 bases sitting between them. The germline CDR1 and CDR2 sequences are MNHNS and SASEGT. CDR3 nucleotide sequence: TGTGCCAGCAGTGAAATAGGGTTGGAGGAGACCCAGTACTTC. Its protein is CASSEIGLEETQYF.

V gene TRBV7-6 combines with J gene TRBJ1-6; D is ambiguous. V was trimmed by 2 bases and J by 7 bases, leaving 6 bases between them. Germline assignment: CDR1 SGHVS and CDR2 FNYEAQ. The CDR3 is made up of 13 amino acids. CDR3 nucleotides: TGTGCCAGCAGCTTAATGGAAAATTCACCCCTCCACTTT. This translates into CASSLMENSPLHF. The full variable domain, its missing parts supplied by reference TRBV7-6 and TRBJ1-6, is GAGVSQSPRYKVTKRGQDVALRCDPISGHVSLYWYRQALGQGPEFLTYFNYEAQQDKSGLPNDRFSAERPEGSISTLTIQRTEQRDSAMYRCASSLMENSPLHFGNGTRLTVT.

The gene calls are TRBV7-2 and TRBJ2-2, with D possibly matching TRBD1 (6 bases). Trimming removed 8 bases from V and 1 base from J, with 11 bases in between. Germline V CDR1 and CDR2: SGHTA, FQGNSA. The CDR3 runs 14 residues. The CDR3 sequence: CASARQVNTGELFF. As DNA, the CDR3 is TGTGCCAGCGCGAGACAGGTGAACACCGGGGAGCTGTTTTTT.

The CDR3 loop is CASSGGPGLVNYNEQFF. CDR3 DNA sequence: TGTGCCAGCAGTGGTGGACCGGGACTAGTCAACTACAATGAGCAGTTCTTC. The V gene is TRBV2, the J gene TRBJ2-1, with 8 positions matching TRBD2. Germline CDR1 is SNHLY and CDR2 is FYNNEI. This CDR3 is 17 amino acids long. V trimming: 4 bases; J trimming: 3 bases; junction bases outside the gene matches: 11.

The V and J genes are TRBV2 and TRBJ2-7, with 10 bases that match TRBD1. Looked up from germline, CDR1 is SNHLY and CDR2 is FYNNEI. With V trimmed by 6 bases and J by 12 bases, 11 bases remained unmatched. The CDR3 is 13 residues long. The CDR3 loop reads CASSTTLRDRGYF. The CDR3, as DNA: TGTGCCAGCAGCACCACCCTCCGGGACAGGGGGTACTTC.

This chain connects TRBV5-1 to TRBJ2-2; 7 nucleotides line up with TRBD2. The CDR3 covers 16 residues. J gave up 2 bases and V 4 bases, and 8 bases lay outside the gene matches. CDR1 is SGHRS, CDR2 YFSETQ, per germline. The CDR3 DNA follows: TGCGCCAGCAGCGTTACTCCGGGAGGAAACACCGGGGAGCTGTTTTTT. Its translation is CASSVTPGGNTGELFF. The variable domain in full, with the rest retrieved from reference TRBV5-1 and TRBJ2-2, is KAGVTQTPRYLIKTRGQQVTLSCSPISGHRSVSWYQQTPGQGLQFLFEYFSETQRNKGNFPGRFSGRQFSNSRSEMNVSTLELGDSALYLCASSVTPGGNTGELFFGEGSRLTVL.

J is TRBJ2-1 and V is TRBV23-1; TRBD2 agrees at 14 bases. TRBV23-1 is annotated as an ORF whose role is uncertain. The V and J ends lost 3 bases and 1 base, in that order; junction bases with no gene match: 5. The CDR3 covers 18 residues. CDR3 bases: TGCGCCAGCAGTCACCCGGGACTAGCGGGAGTATCCTACAATGAGCAGTTCTTC. Its translation is CASSHPGLAGVSYNEQFF.

This rearrangement joins TRBV6-1 to TRBJ2-5; TRBD1 matches at 8 bases. V lost 4 bases and J lost 2; bases outside the gene matches: 6. From germline, CDR1 is MNHNS and CDR2 SASEGT. This CDR3 comprises 15 residues. CDR3 sequence (DNA): TGTGCCAGCAGTGCACGACAGGGGCAACAAGAGACCCAGTACTTC. This encodes CASSARQGQQETQYF.

The chain combines TRBV6-5 with TRBJ2-1; 9 positions agree with TRBD2. The ends lost 6 bases at V and 9 bases at J; junction bases unmatched: 6. CDR1 and CDR2 from the germline V gene are MNHEY and SVGAGI. The length of the CDR3 is 13 residues. CDR3 loop: CASRREGLGEQFF. The CDR3 DNA is TGTGCCAGCAGGCGGGAGGGCCTAGGTGAGCAGTTCTTC.

This chain joins TRBV7-2 and TRBJ2-7, with D possibly called TRBD1 or TRBD2 (5 bases each). Germline CDR1 and CDR2: SGHTA and FQGNSA. Trimming removed 6 bases from V and 4 bases from J, with 10 bases in between. The CDR3 totals 12 residues. As DNA, the CDR3 is TGTGCCAGCAGGATGGGACCTTACGAGCAGTACTTC. This encodes CASRMGPYEQYF.

The rearrangement links TRBV18 to TRBJ2-7, with 9 positions matching TRBD1. Germline V gene sequence: CDR1 KGHSH, CDR2 LQKENI. The CDR3 runs to 15 residues. V trimming: 4 bases; J trimming: 4 bases; junction bases outside the gene matches: 8. CDR3 nucleotides: TGTGCCAGCTCACGGGCCGGGACAGGGAGATACGAGCAGTACTTC. It encodes CASSRAGTGRYEQYF.

J is TRBJ1-2 and V is TRBV28; D not certain. The V and J ends lost 1 base and 6 bases respectively, with 0 bases between them. The CDR3 runs to 10 residues. Germline CDR1 reads MDHEN; CDR2 reads SYDVKM. The CDR3 loop is CASSLYGYTF. CDR3 in DNA: TGTGCCAGCAGTTTATATGGCTACACCTTC.

The chain couples TRBV29-1 to TRBJ2-1, with 11 bases aligning to TRBD2. CDR3 length equals 15 residues. The germline gives CDR1 SQVTM, CDR2 ANQGSEA. V shed 4 bases, J shed 5 bases, and the junction held 7 bases outside the gene matches. CDR3 sequence reads: CSVAVAGGPDNEQFF. CDR3 DNA: TGCAGCGTTGCCGTAGCGGGAGGGCCAGACAATGAGCAGTTCTTC.

V usage is TRBV20-1 and J usage is TRBJ1-1, with D possibly TRBD1 on 6 matching bases. The CDR3 sequence is 10 residues long. Per germline, CDR1 DFQATT and CDR2 SNEGSKA (reference sequence). CDR3 in DNA: TGCAGGGGGGGGCCCACTGAAGCTTTCTTT. It specifies CRGGPTEAFF.

The gene calls are TRBV30 and TRBJ2-7; 10 nucleotides match TRBD1. In germline, CDR1 is GTSNPN, CDR2 SVGIG (reference sequence). With 2 bases clipped from V and 3 bases from J, the junction kept 4 bases outside the gene matches. This CDR3 is built from 14 residues. This CDR3 reads CAWSTGTGVYEQYF. The CDR3 coding sequence is TGTGCCTGGAGTACCGGGACAGGGGTCTACGAGCAGTACTTC.

A word on this clone: This sequence may be a read error, since a much larger clone differs from it by one base. This sample includes further DNA sequences coding for the same CDR3. The chain employs TRBV5-4 and TRBJ2-1; TRBD2 is a possible D gene (6 bases). With 2 bases removed from V and 0 bases from J, the gap between germline ends came to 12 bases. Germline V lookup: CDR1 SGHNT, CDR2 YYREEE (reference sequence). This CDR3 spans 16 amino acids. The CDR3 loop reads CASSFGSGSSYNEQFF. CDR3 DNA sequence: TGTGCCAGCAGCTTCGGGAGCGGAAGCTCCTACAATGAGCAGTTCTTC.

This clone came up once. The V call is TRBV11-2, the J call TRBJ1-2, with D tentatively TRBD1 (5 bases). CDR1 is SGHAT, CDR2 FQNNGV, per germline. CDR3 size: 11 residues. Trimming removed 5 bases from V and 11 bases from J, with 12 bases in between. The CDR3 coding sequence is TGTGCCAGCAGCGCAAATACAGGTTACACCTTC. Amino acid sequence: CASSANTGYTF. The variable domain in full, completed from reference TRBV11-2 and TRBJ1-2, reads EAGVAQSPRYKIIEKRQSVAFWCNPISGHATLYWYQQILGQGPKLLIQFQNNGVVDDSQLPKDRFSAERLKGVDSTLKIQPAKLEDSAVYLCASSANTGYTFGSGTRLTVV.

The gene calls are TRBV5-6 and TRBJ2-7; the D gene is possibly TRBD2 (6 bases). V shed 0 bases and J shed 3 bases, with 7 bases lying between them. Germline CDR1 SGHDT, CDR2 YYEEEE. The CDR3 has 13 amino acids. CDR3 amino acids: CASSLVSGYEQYF. DNA for the CDR3: TGTGCCAGCAGCTTGGTTAGCGGCTACGAGCAGTACTTC.

This sequence joins TRBV18 and TRBJ2-7; D ambiguous. This CDR3 comprises 15 residues. V lost 6 bases and J 0 bases, leaving 15 bases between the germline ends. Germline CDR1 and CDR2: KGHSH and LQKENI. This CDR3 is CASSPSRESSYEQYF. The CDR3 DNA sequence: TGTGCCAGCTCGCCCTCCAGAGAGTCCTCCTACGAGCAGTACTTC.

The V call is TRBV5-4, the J call TRBJ2-5; D is ambiguous. Trimming pared 4 bases from V and 4 bases from J, leaving 14 bases between. This CDR3 spans 14 amino acids. The V gene's germline CDR1 is SGHNT and CDR2 YYREEE (reference sequence). In nucleotides, the CDR3 is TGTGCCAGCAGCCTAGGAGTTGGATCAGAGACCCAGTACTTC. Amino acid sequence: CASSLGVGSETQYF.

The chain couples TRBV5-4 to TRBJ2-1; D unclear. The germline V and J ends were trimmed by 3 bases and 3 bases, with 4 bases remaining between them. The CDR3 loop spans 12 amino acids. Germline lookup yields CDR1 SGHNT and CDR2 YYREEE (reference sequence). The CDR3 is CASSSYYNEQFF. Here the CDR3 DNA reads TGTGCCAGCAGCTCTTACTACAATGAGCAGTTCTTC.

The rearrangement links TRBV6-1 to TRBJ1-5, with D possibly being TRBD1 (5 bases). Germline loops: CDR1 MNHNS, CDR2 SASEGT. The V end was cut by 1 base, the J end by 7 bases, with 14 bases between. This CDR3 region has 15 residues. The CDR3: CASSEENGARQPQHF. CDR3 DNA: TGTGCCAGCAGTGAAGAGAATGGGGCAAGGCAGCCCCAGCATTTT.

The chain has TRBV19 and TRBJ2-5; 7 nucleotides align to TRBD1. Germline V CDR1 and CDR2: LNHDA, SQIVND (reference sequence). Losses at the gene ends were 8 bases for V and 7 bases for J; bases not matched to a gene: 13. CDR3 size: 14 residues. CDR3 sequence (DNA): TGTGCCAGTCGTGCGTTAGGGGCAGGGGGGACCCAGTACTTC. Encoded protein: CASRALGAGGTQYF. Variable domain in full (rest from reference TRBV19 and TRBJ2-5): DGGITQSPKYLFRKEGQNVTLSCEQNLNHDAMYWYRQDPGQGLRLIYYSQIVNDFQKGDIAEGYSVSREKKESFPLTVTSAQKNPTAFYLCASRALGAGGTQYFGPGTRLLVL.

CDR3 nucleotides: TGCGCCAGCAGTCTGGGACTAGCCTACGAGCAGTACTTC. It is translated as CASSLGLAYEQYF. This sequence joins TRBV4-1 and TRBJ2-7; 8 nucleotides match TRBD2. CDR3 length: 13 amino acids. Losses at the gene ends were 6 bases for V and 2 bases for J; bases not matched to a gene: 3. Germline V lookup: CDR1 MGHRA, CDR2 YSYEKL.